This T cell receptor beta chain was documented in a study of T cells in Graves' hyperthyroidism and ophthalmopathy. Study context: Specimen type is peripheral blood, collected at initial diagnosis prior to any treatment.

CDR1 and CDR2 (germline): GTSNPN, SVGIG (reference sequence). V lost 3 bases, J lost 0 bases, and 3 bases stayed unmatched. The CDR3 runs to 14 residues. Amplification targeted TCR beta CDR3 regions from RNA transcripts. Researchers ran a first-round RT-PCR on the TCR CDR3 using the HTBI primer set. TCRdb independently ran MiXCR on the multiplex PCR reads; one entry per CDR3 protein. The sample contains hundreds of thousands of distinct CDR3 sequences, roughly 23% of which appear only once. This clonotype has a count of ten or more. The antigen is unknown. Study-level points and caveats: Most clonotypes that expanded in the thyroid above 0.001 also showed up in blood. In validation, the model predicted ophthalmopathy. These predictions came a median about 6.5 months before onset.

Sequenced sample: blood. The receptor's source is a woman aged 70-85 years with Graves' ophthalmopathy. The genes are TRBV30 and TRBJ1-1, with 8 bases that match TRBD1. CDR3 in DNA: TGTGCCTGGAGGGGGGACAGGATGAACACTGAAGCTTTCTTT. Protein: CAWRGDRMNTEAFF.